These T cell receptor beta chains were read from a single sample in a study of T-cell reconstitution after alpha-beta-depleted transplantation in children. Via MiXCR, TCRdb re-called the PCR reads, giving one row per CDR3 protein. The table includes 400,000 to 500,000 distinct CDR3 sequences, 11% detected once. The sequences come from PBMCs from the stem cell graft donor, collected from the stem cell graft. These receptors came from a human donor who donated a stem cell graft to a child with acute myeloid leukemia. Both conserved end residues are part of each CDR3. Size is omitted from some rows. Given values are once, few, many or a class for expanded clones.

V: TRBV6-6
J: TRBJ1-2
size: many
CDR3: CASSYGPGHGYTF

V: TRBV7-7
J: TRBJ1-4
size: few
CDR3: CASSADSSTNEKLFF

V: TRBV5-1
J: TRBJ2-1
size: .
CDR3: CASSLYPDPSSYNEQFF

V: TRBV4-3
J: TRBJ2-1
size: few
CDR3: CASSQGQGGYNEQFF

V: TRBV25-1
J: TRBJ2-1
size: few
CDR3: CASSELGGTGDLTYNEQFF

V: TRBV6-1
J: TRBJ1-2
size: .
CDR3: CASRGRGSNYGYTF

V: TRBV12-3/TRBV12-4
J: TRBJ2-7
size: few
CDR3: CASSLDAGGIYEQYF

V: TRBV5-4
J: TRBJ2-1
size: few
CDR3: CASRSAAGQDGRSEQFF

V: TRBV18
J: TRBJ2-7
size: few
CDR3: CASSREGRDRFYEQYF

V: TRBV7-2
J: TRBJ1-5
size: .
CDR3: CASSLGGTTSTAQHF

V: TRBV4-3
J: TRBJ1-3
size: .
CDR3: CASSQDSGGLHTIYF

V: TRBV10-3
J: TRBJ2-3
size: many
CDR3: CAISPAGRTDTQYF

V: TRBV5-6
J: TRBJ2-4
size: .
CDR3: CASSLGLAGGVDIQYF

V: TRBV18
J: TRBJ1-6
size: few
CDR3: CASSPRIEDSPLHF

V: TRBV2
J: TRBJ2-5
size: many
CDR3: CASSRDSGWETQYF

V: TRBV6-5
J: TRBJ2-1
size: many
CDR3: CASSYAGSSYNEQFF

V: TRBV5-1
J: TRBJ1-5
size: .
CDR3: CASSPRVSGAQHF

V: TRBV20-1
J: TRBJ2-2
size: .
CDR3: CSVRPRGGSGELFF

V: TRBV7-9
J: TRBJ2-3
size: many
CDR3: CASSLSGDTQYF

V: TRBV12-3/TRBV12-4
J: TRBJ1-1
size: many
CDR3: CASSLGRSMNTEAFF

V: TRBV29-1
J: TRBJ1-1
size: few
CDR3: CSVVEPLLNTEAFF

V: TRBV11-2
J: TRBJ2-3
size: few
CDR3: CASSLMGGSTDTQYF

V: TRBV5-1
J: TRBJ2-1
size: few
CDR3: CASSLRAGGTDEQFF

V: TRBV18
J: TRBJ1-3
size: .
CDR3: CASSGLTDLGNTIYF

V: TRBV7-6
J: TRBJ1-5
size: few
CDR3: CASSRDSGTGVEGSNQPQHF

V: TRBV29-1
J: TRBJ2-5
size: few
CDR3: CSVEVGLVETQYF

V: TRBV29-1
J: TRBJ2-1
size: many
CDR3: CSVATGTAERFF

V: TRBV27
J: TRBJ2-3
size: few
CDR3: CASSFTPAGRRTDTQYF

V: TRBV20-1
J: TRBJ2-3
size: .
CDR3: CSARDGRVYDTQYF

V: TRBV4-3
J: TRBJ2-7
size: few
CDR3: CASSQEWEGSSYEQYF

V: TRBV7-6
J: TRBJ2-3
size: many
CDR3: CASSQAGDTQYF

V: TRBV5-1
J: TRBJ2-3
size: few
CDR3: CASSLVAGPDTQYF

V: TRBV3-1
J: TRBJ1-6
size: few
CDR3: CASSLRQGRPLHF

V: TRBV4-2
J: TRBJ2-1
size: few
CDR3: CASSQDRTSGQFF

V: TRBV12-3/TRBV12-4
J: TRBJ2-3
size: few
CDR3: CASSLYSTITDTQYF

V: TRBV7-2
J: TRBJ2-7
size: many
CDR3: CASSPGLAGVNAQYF

V: TRBV25-1
J: TRBJ1-6
size: .
CDR3: CASSDYGTAHSPLHF

V: TRBV6-5
J: TRBJ2-1
size: many
CDR3: CASSHRDSPRSNEQFF

V: TRBV24-1
J: TRBJ2-3
size: few
CDR3: CATSAGDTQYF

V: TRBV5-1
J: TRBJ2-3
size: .
CDR3: CASNPGLHTDTQYF

V: TRBV5-4
J: TRBJ2-5
size: .
CDR3: CAIGPGLRDGQETQYF

V: TRBV29-1
J: TRBJ2-5
size: .
CDR3: CSVAPGLAMETQYF

V: TRBV6-1
J: TRBJ2-5
size: .
CDR3: CASKLAGGRETQYF

V: TRBV5-1
J: TRBJ2-7
size: .
CDR3: CASSRDRGLYEQYF

V: TRBV5-1
J: TRBJ2-1
size: few
CDR3: CASSPGEVRSYNEQFF

V: TRBV18
J: TRBJ2-1
size: .
CDR3: CASSPDRQYEQFF

V: TRBV18
J: TRBJ1-1
size: .
CDR3: CASSAQQGLDTEAFF

V: TRBV2
J: TRBJ2-5
size: .
CDR3: CANNDRVGETQYF

V: TRBV3-1
J: TRBJ2-4
size: many
CDR3: CASSQEGMGKLAKNIQYF

V: TRBV7-2
J: TRBJ1-5
size: few
CDR3: CASSLAGWGSNQPQHF

V: TRBV6-1
J: TRBJ2-1
size: .
CDR3: CASSEEASGTYNEQFF

V: TRBV7-6
J: TRBJ2-7
size: few
CDR3: CASGGLIAGEYEQYF

V: TRBV5-1
J: TRBJ2-1
size: many
CDR3: CASSRSYNEQFF

V: TRBV21-1
J: TRBJ2-7
size: .
CDR3: CASSKNPGTYEQYF

V: TRBV6-2/TRBV6-3
J: TRBJ2-1
size: many
CDR3: CASRASAGYYNEQFF

V: TRBV5-8
J: TRBJ2-1
size: .
CDR3: CASSLRLAGVYNEQFF

V: TRBV6-6
J: TRBJ2-6
size: .
CDR3: CATTGANGLTF